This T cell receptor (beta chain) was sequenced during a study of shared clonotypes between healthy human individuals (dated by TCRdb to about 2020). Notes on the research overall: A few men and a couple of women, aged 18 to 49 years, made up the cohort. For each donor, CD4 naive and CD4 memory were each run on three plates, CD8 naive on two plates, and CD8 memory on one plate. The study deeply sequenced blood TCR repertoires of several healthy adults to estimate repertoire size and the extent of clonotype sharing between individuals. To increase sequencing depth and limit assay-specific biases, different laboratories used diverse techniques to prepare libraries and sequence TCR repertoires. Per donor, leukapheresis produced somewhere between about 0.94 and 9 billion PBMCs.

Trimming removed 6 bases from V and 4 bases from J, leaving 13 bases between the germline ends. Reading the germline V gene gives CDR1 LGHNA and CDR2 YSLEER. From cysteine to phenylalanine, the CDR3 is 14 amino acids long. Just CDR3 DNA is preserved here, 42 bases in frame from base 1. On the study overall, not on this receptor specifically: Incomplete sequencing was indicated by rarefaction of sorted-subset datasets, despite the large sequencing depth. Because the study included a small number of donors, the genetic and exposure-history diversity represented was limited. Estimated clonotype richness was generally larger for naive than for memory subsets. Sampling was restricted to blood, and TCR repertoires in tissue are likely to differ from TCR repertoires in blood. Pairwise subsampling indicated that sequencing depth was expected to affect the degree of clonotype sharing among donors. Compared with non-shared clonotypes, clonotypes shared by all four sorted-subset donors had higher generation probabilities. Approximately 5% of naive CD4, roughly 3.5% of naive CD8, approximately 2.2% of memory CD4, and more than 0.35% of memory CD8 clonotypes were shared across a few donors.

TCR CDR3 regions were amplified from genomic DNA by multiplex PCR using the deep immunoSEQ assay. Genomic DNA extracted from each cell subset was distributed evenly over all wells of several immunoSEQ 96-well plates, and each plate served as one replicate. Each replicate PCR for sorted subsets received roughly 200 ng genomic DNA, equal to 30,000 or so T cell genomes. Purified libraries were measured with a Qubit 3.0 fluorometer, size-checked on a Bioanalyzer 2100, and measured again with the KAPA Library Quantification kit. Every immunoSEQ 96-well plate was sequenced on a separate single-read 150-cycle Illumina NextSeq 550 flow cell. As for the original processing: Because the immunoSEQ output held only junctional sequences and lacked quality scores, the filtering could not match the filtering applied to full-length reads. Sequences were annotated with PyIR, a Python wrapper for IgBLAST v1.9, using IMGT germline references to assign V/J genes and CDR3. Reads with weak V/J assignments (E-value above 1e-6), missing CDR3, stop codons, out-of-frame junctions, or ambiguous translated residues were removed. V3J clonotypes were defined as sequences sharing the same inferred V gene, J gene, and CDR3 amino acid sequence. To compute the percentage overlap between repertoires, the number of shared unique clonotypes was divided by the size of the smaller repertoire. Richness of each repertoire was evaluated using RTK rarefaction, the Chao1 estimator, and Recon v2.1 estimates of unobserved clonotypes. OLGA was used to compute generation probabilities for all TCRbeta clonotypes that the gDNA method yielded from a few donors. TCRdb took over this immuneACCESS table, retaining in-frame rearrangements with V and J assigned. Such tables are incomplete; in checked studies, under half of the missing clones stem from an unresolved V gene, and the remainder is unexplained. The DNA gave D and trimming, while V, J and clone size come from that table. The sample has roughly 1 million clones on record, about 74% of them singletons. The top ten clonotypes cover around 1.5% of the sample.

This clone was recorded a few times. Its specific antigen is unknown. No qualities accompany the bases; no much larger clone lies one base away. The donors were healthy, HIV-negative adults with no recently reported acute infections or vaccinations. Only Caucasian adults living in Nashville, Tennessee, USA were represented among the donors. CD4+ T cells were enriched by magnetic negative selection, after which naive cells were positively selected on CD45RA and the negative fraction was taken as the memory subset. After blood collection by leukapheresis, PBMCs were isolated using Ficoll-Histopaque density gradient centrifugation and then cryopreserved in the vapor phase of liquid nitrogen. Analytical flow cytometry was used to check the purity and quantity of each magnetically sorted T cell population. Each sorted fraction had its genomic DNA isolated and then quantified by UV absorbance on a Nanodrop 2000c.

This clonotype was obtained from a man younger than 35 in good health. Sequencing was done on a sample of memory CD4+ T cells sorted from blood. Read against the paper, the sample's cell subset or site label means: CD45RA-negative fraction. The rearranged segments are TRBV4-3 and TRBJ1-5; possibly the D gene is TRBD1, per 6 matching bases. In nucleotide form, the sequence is TGCGCCAGCAGTGTGGGACAAGAAAATCAGCCCCAGCATTTT. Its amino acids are CASSVGQENQPQHF.